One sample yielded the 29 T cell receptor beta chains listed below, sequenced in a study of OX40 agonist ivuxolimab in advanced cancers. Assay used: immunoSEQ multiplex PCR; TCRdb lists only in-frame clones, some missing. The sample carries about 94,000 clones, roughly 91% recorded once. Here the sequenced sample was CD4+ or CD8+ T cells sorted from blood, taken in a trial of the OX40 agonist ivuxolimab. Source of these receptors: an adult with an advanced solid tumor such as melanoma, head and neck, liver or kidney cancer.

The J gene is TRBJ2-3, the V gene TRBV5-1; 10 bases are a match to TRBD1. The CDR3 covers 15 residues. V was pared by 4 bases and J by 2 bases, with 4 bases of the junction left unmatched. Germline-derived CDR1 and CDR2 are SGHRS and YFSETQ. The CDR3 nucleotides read TGCGCCAGCAGCCTGGGGACAGGGGACACAGATACGCAGTATTTT. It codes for CASSLGTGDTDTQYF.

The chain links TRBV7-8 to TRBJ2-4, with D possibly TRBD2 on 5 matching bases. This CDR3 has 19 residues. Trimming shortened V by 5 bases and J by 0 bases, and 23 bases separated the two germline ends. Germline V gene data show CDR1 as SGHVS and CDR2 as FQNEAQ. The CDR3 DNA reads TGTGCCAGCAGCCCCCTCGTCGCGGGCTTCACCCTAGCCAAAAACATTCAGTACTTC. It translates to CASSPLVAGFTLAKNIQYF.

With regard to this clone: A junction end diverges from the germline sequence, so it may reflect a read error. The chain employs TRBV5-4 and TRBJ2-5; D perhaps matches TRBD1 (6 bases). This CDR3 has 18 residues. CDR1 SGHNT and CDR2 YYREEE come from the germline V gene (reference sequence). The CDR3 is CASSLDSEGVGHQETQYF. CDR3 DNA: TGTGCCAGCAGCTTGGATAGTGAGGGGGTAGGCCACCAGGAGACCCAGTACTTC.

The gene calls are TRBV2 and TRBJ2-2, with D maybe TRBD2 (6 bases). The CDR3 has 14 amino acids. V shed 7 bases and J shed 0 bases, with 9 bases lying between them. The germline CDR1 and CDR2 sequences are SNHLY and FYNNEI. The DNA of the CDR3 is TGTGCCAGCACCTGGGGGGCGAACACCGGGGAGCTGTTTTTT. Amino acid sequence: CASTWGANTGELFF.

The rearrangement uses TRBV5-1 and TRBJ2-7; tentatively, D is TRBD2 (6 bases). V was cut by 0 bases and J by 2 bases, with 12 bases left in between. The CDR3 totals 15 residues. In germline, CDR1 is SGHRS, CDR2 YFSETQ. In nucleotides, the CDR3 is TGCGCCAGCAGCTTGGTTGCGGGGTCGGCCTACGAGCAGTACTTC. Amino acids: CASSLVAGSAYEQYF.

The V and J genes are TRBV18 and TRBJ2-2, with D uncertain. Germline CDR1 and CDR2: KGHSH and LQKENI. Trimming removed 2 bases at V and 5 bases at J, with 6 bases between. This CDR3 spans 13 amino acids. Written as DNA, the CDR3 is TGTGCCAGCTCACCAACCCAGACCGGGGAGCTGTTTTTT. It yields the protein CASSPTQTGELFF.

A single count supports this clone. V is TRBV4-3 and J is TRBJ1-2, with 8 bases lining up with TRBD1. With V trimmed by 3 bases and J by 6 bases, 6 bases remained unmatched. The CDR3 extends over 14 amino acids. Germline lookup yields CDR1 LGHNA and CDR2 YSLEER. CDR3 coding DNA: TGCGCCAGCAGCCAGACTACAGGGGGAAATGGCTACACCTTC. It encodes CASSQTTGGNGYTF.

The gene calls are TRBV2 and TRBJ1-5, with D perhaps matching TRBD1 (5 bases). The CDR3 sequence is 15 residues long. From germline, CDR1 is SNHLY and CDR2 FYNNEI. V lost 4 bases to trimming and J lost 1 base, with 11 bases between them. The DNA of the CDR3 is TGTGCCAGCAGTGTGGGAGGGGTGAGCAATCAGCCCCAGCATTTT. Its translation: CASSVGGVSNQPQHF.

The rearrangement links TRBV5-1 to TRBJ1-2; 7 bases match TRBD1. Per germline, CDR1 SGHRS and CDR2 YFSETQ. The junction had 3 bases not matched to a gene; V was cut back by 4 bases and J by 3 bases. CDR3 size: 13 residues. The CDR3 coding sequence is TGCGCCAGCAGCCCAGACAGGGACTATGGCTACACCTTC. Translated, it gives CASSPDRDYGYTF.

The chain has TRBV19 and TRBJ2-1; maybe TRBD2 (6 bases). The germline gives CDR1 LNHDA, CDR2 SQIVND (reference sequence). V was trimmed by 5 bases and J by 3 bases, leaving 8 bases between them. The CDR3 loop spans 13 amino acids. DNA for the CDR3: TGTGCCAGTAGTCCGCGGGGCTACAATGAGCAGTTCTTC. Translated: CASSPRGYNEQFF.

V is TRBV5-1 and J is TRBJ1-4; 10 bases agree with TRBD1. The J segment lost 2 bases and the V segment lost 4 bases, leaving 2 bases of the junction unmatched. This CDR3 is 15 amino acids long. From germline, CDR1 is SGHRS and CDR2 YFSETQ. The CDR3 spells CASSTGQGTNEKLFF. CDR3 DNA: TGCGCCAGCAGCACGGGACAGGGGACTAATGAAAAACTGTTTTTT.

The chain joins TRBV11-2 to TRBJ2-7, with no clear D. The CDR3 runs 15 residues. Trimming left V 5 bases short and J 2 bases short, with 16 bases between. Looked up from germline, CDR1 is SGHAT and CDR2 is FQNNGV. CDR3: CASSEAQVVAYEQYF. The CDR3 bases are TGTGCCAGCAGCGAGGCCCAGGTCGTCGCCTACGAGCAGTACTTC.

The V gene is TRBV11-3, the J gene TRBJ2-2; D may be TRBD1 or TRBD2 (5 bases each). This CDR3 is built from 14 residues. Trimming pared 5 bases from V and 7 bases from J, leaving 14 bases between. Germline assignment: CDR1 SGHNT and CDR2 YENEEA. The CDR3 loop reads CASSPGPIGGELFF. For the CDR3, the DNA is TGTGCCAGCAGCCCGGGACCGATCGGCGGGGAGCTGTTTTTT.

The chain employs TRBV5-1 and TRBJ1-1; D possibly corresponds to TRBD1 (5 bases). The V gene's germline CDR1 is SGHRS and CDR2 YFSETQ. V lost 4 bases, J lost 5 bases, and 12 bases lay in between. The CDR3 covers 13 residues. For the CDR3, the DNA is TGCGCCAGCAGCCCGTTGGACATAACTGAAGCTTTCTTT. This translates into CASSPLDITEAFF.

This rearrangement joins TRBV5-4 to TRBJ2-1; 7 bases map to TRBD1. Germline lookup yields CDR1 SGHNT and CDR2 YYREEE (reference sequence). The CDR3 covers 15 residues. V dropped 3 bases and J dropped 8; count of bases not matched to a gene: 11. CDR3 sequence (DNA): TGTGCCAGCAGCTCCACGGGACAGAGGTTCGATGAGCAGTTCTTC. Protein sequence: CASSSTGQRFDEQFF. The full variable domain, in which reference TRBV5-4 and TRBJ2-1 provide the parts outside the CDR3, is ETGVTQSPTHLIKTRGQQVTLRCSSQSGHNTVSWYQQALGQGPQFIFQYYREEENGRGNFPPRFSGLQFPNYSSELNVNALELDDSALYLCASSSTGQRFDEQFFGPGTRLTVL.

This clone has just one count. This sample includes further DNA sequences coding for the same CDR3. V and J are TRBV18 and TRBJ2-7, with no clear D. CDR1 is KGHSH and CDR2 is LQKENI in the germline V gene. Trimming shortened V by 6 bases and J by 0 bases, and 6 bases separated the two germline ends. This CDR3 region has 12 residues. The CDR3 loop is CASSLSSYEQYF. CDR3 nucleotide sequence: TGTGCCAGCTCCCTTAGCTCCTACGAGCAGTACTTC.

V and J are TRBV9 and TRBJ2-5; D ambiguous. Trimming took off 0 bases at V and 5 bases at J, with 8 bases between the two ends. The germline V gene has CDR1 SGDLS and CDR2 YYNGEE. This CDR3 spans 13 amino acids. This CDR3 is CASSVGLWETQYF. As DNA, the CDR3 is TGTGCCAGCAGCGTAGGTCTTTGGGAGACCCAGTACTTC.

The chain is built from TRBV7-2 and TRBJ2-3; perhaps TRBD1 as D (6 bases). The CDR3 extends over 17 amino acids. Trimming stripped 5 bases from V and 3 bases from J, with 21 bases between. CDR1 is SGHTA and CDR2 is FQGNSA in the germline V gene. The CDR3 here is CASSDPGHTRGTDTQYF. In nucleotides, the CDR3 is TGTGCCAGCAGCGATCCGGGACATACAAGGGGAACAGATACGCAGTATTTT.

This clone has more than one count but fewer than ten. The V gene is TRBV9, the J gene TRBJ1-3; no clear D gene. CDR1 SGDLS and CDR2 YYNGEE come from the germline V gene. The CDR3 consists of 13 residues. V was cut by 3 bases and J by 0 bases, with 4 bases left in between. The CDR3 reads CASSADSGNTIYF. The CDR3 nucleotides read TGTGCCAGCAGCGCAGACTCTGGAAACACCATATATTTT.

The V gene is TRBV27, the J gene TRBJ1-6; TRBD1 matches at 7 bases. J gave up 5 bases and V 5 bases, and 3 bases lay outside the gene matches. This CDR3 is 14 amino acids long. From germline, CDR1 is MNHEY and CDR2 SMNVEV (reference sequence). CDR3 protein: CASSEQGNNSPLHF. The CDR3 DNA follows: TGTGCCAGCAGTGAACAGGGGAATAATTCACCCCTCCACTTT.

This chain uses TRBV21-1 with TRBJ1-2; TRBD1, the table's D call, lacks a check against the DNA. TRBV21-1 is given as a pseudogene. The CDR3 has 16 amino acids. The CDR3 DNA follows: TGTGCCAGCAGCAAAGTCCCCCACCCTGACAGGGGTGGCTACACCTTC. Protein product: CASSKVPHPDRGGYTF.

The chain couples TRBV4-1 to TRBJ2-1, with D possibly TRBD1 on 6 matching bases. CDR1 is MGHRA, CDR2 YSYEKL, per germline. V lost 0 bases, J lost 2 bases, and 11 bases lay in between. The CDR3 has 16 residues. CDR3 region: CASSQETGPPYNEQFF. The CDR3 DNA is TGCGCCAGCAGCCAAGAGACAGGCCCACCCTACAATGAGCAGTTCTTC.

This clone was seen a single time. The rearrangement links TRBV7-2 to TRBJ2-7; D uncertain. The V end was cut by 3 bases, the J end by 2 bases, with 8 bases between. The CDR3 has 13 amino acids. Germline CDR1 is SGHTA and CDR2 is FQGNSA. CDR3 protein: CASSFLAPYEQYF. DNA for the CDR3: TGTGCCAGCAGCTTTTTGGCCCCCTACGAGCAGTACTTC.

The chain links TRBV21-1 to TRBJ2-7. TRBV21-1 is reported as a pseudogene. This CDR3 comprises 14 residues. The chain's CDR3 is CARPRRGPSYEQYF. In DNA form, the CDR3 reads TGTGCCAGGCCTCGACGGGGGCCATCCTACGAGCAGTACTTC.

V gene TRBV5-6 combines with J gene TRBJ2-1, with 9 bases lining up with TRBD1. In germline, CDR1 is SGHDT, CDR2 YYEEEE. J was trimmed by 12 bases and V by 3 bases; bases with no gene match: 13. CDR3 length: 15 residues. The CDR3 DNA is TGTGCCAGCAGCTCTACAGGGGGCTCACTCTTCCGGCAGTTCTTC. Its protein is CASSSTGGSLFRQFF.

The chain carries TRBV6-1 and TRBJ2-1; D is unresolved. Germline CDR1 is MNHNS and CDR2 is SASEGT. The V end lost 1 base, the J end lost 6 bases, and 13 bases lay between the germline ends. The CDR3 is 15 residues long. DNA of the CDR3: TGTGCCAGCAGTGAAGGTGGTCGAGATTCCAATGAGCAGTTCTTC. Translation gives CASSEGGRDSNEQFF.

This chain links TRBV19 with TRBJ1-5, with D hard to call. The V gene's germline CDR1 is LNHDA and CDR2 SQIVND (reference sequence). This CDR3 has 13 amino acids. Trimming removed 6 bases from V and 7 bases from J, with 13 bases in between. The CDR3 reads CASSLRADQPQHF. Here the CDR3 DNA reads TGTGCCAGTAGCCTAAGGGCGGACCAGCCCCAGCATTTT.

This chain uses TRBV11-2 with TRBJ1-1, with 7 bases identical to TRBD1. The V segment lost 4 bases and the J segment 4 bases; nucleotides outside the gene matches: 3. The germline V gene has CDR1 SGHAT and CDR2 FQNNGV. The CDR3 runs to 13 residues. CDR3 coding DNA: TGTGCCAGCAGCTCCCAGGGGGGCACTGAAGCTTTCTTT. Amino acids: CASSSQGGTEAFF.

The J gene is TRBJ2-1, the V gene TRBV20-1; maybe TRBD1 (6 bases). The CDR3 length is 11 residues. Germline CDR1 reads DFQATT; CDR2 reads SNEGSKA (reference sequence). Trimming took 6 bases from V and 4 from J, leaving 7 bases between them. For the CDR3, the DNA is TGCAGTGCAGGACAGTACAATGAGCAGTTCTTC. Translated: CSAGQYNEQFF.